These 16 T cell receptor beta chains were all obtained from the same sample, sequenced in a study of blood T cell repertoires in COVID-19. Assay used: immunoSEQ multiplex PCR; TCRdb lists only in-frame clones, some missing. The sample has 60,000 to 65,000 clones, around 90% seen once. Sequencing was performed on peripheral blood. The source is a woman older than 75 with active COVID-19.

The chain uses TRBV5-4 and TRBJ1-2; 7 nucleotides agree with TRBD1. V was clipped by 1 base and J by 7 bases; unmatched bases: 7. This CDR3 is 14 amino acids long. Germline V gene sequence: CDR1 SGHNT, CDR2 YYREEE (reference sequence). The CDR3 DNA is TGTGCCAGCAGCTTGATCGAACAGGGGTCTGGCTACACCTTC. This codes for CASSLIEQGSGYTF.

The chain is built from TRBV6-5 and TRBJ2-1; TRBD2 matches 11 bases. This CDR3 region has 15 residues. CDR1 MNHEY and CDR2 SVGAGI come from the germline V gene. V shed 7 bases and J 7 bases; nucleotides not matched to a gene: 9. CDR3 in amino acids: CASTGSSGGWNEQFF. The CDR3 nucleotides read TGTGCCAGCACCGGATCTAGCGGGGGGTGGAATGAGCAGTTCTTC.

V is TRBV5-1 and J is TRBJ1-6; D ambiguous. The CDR3 contains 18 residues. Trimming shortened V by 4 bases and J by 7 bases, and 24 bases separated the two germline ends. Germline CDR1 SGHRS, CDR2 YFSETQ. The CDR3 protein is CASSPTVRVFQSNSPLHF. CDR3 coding DNA: TGCGCCAGCAGCCCTACCGTCCGGGTTTTTCAGTCAAATTCACCCCTCCACTTT.

The chain joins TRBV5-5 to TRBJ1-5, with D possibly TRBD1 on 5 matching bases. V gave up 0 bases and J gave up 4 bases, with 11 bases separating them. The germline V gene has CDR1 SGHKS and CDR2 YYEKEE (reference sequence). The CDR3 runs to 15 residues. CDR3 residues: CASSLDGGENQPQHF. Here the CDR3 DNA reads TGTGCCAGCAGCTTGGATGGGGGGGAAAATCAGCCCCAGCATTTT.

The chain joins TRBV7-2 to TRBJ2-2; D perhaps matches TRBD1 (6 bases). V lost 2 bases and J 3 bases, leaving 10 bases between the germline ends. This CDR3 is 15 amino acids long. Germline V CDR1 and CDR2: SGHTA, FQGNSA. CDR3 sequence reads: CASSLTGRDTGELFF. In nucleotides, the CDR3 is TGTGCCAGCAGCTTAACAGGGCGGGACACCGGGGAGCTGTTTTTT. Full variable domain (missing parts from reference TRBV7-2 and TRBJ2-2): GAGVSQSPSNKVTEKGKDVELRCDPISGHTALYWYRQSLGQGLEFLIYFQGNSAPDKSGLPSDRFSAERTGGSVSTLTIQRTQQEDSAVYLCASSLTGRDTGELFFGEGSRLTVL.

This clone was seen just once. V and J are TRBV19 and TRBJ2-2, with 14 positions matching TRBD2. J gave up 6 bases and V 4 bases, and 7 bases lay outside the gene matches. CDR1 and CDR2 from the germline V gene are LNHDA and SQIVND (reference sequence). This CDR3 is built from 17 residues. This CDR3 is CASSTTSGGVGAGELFF. In DNA form, the CDR3 reads TGTGCCAGTAGTACGACTAGCGGGGGGGTAGGCGCCGGGGAGCTGTTTTTT.

The chain recombines TRBV29-1 with TRBJ2-7; TRBD1 matches at 9 bases. CDR1 is SQVTM and CDR2 is ANQGSEA in the germline V gene. This CDR3 region has 15 residues. V lost 4 bases, J lost 5 bases, and 12 bases stayed unmatched. This CDR3 is CSVVVTGDREDEQYF. DNA of the CDR3: TGCAGCGTTGTTGTAACTGGGGACAGGGAAGACGAGCAGTACTTC.

The chain uses TRBV6-5 and TRBJ1-3; 10 bases are a match to TRBD1. CDR1 and CDR2 from the germline V gene are MNHEY and SVGAGI. The J segment lost 4 bases and the V segment lost 5 bases, leaving 2 bases of the junction unmatched. CDR3 size: 14 residues. The CDR3 reads CASSPDRGGNTIYF. The CDR3 DNA sequence: TGTGCCAGCAGTCCGGACAGGGGGGGAAACACCATATATTTT.

The chain is built from TRBV7-6 and TRBJ2-1; TRBD1 agrees at 10 bases. Looked up from germline, CDR1 is SGHVS and CDR2 is FNYEAQ. This CDR3 comprises 16 residues. V lost 5 bases and J lost 9; bases outside the gene matches: 13. CDR3 amino acids: CASSPDRGLVYSEQFF. In nucleotides, the CDR3 is TGTGCCAGCAGCCCAGACAGGGGGCTTGTTTATAGTGAGCAGTTCTTC.

The CDR3 DNA reads as TGTGCCAGCAGCGGGAGGCAGGGAGACTTCATCTACGAGCAGTACGTC. Its protein is CASSGRQGDFIYEQYV. The V call is TRBV5-6, the J call TRBJ2-7; tentatively, D is TRBD2 (6 bases). V lost 4 bases and J lost 3, with 20 bases in between. Germline values: CDR1 SGHDT, CDR2 YYEEEE. There are 16 residues in the CDR3.

The chain has TRBV7-9 and TRBJ1-6; D may be TRBD1 (6 bases). The length of the CDR3 is 15 residues. CDR1 and CDR2 (germline): SEHNR, FQNEAQ (reference sequence). Trimming shortened V by 5 bases and J by 8 bases, and 16 bases separated the two germline ends. DNA for the CDR3: TGTGCCAGCAGCGCGCGACAGGCTCCGGATTCACCCCTCCACTTT. Amino acid sequence: CASSARQAPDSPLHF.

The chain employs TRBV10-3 and TRBJ1-5; 8 bases align to TRBD1. Germline trimming cut 0 bases from V and 2 bases from J; bases unmatched to any gene: 6. Germline V gene data show CDR1 as ENHRY and CDR2 as SYGVKD. This CDR3 region has 17 residues. CDR3 sequence (DNA): TGTGCCATCAGTGAGTCGGGGAACAGGGGGGGCAATCAGCCCCAGCATTTT. Translating gives CAISESGNRGGNQPQHF.

This clone has a single count. The gene calls are TRBV10-3 and TRBJ2-2, with 11 bases fitting TRBD2. The CDR3 spans 16 residues. CDR1 is ENHRY, CDR2 SYGVKD, per germline. The trim removed 8 bases at V and 3 bases at J, leaving 8 bases unmatched. The CDR3: CAIGLLAGDYTGELFF. CDR3 coding DNA: TGTGCCATCGGATTACTAGCGGGGGACTACACCGGGGAGCTGTTTTTT.

The V call is TRBV4-2, the J call TRBJ2-5; 7 nucleotides match TRBD2. V gave up 1 base and J gave up 1 base; unmatched junction bases: 0. The CDR3 covers 14 residues. Per germline, CDR1 LGHNA and CDR2 YNFKEQ. The DNA for the CDR3 is TGTGCCAGCAGCCAAGCGGGGGGCCAAGAGACCCAGTACTTC. Protein product: CASSQAGGQETQYF.

The CDR3, as DNA: TGTGCCATCAGTCCTGACAGCACCGGGGAGCTGTTTTTT. As protein: CAISPDSTGELFF. The rearrangement uses TRBV10-3 and TRBJ2-2, with a possible D match to TRBD1 (5 bases). The CDR3 is 13 residues long. Per the germline V gene, CDR1 is ENHRY and CDR2 is SYGVKD. The V and J ends lost 5 bases and 4 bases respectively, with 8 bases between them.

The chain couples TRBV7-9 to TRBJ2-2; TRBD2 agrees at 10 bases. Germline lookup yields CDR1 SEHNR and CDR2 FQNEAQ (reference sequence). Trimming removed 6 bases from V and 5 bases from J; junction bases left unmatched: 6. The CDR3 length is 15 residues. The CDR3 nucleotides read TGTGCCAGCAGATCTAGCGGGGGAGGGACCGGGGAGCTGTTTTTT. It encodes CASRSSGGGTGELFF.